This T cell receptor beta chain appears in the sequencing data of a study of cytomegalovirus exposure and HLA in healthy donors. Study conclusions and caveats: Solely CMV serostatus was available to characterize immune exposure. Accurate HLA-A and HLA-B prediction from TCR beta sequences was reported for most subjects. Some V segments, including TRBV6-2 and TRBV6-3, were excluded as indistinguishable. Reportedly, cytomegalovirus status was diagnosed with high sensitivity and specificity.

For this clone: Antigen: not known.

The primer mix had 60 Vbeta and 13 Jbeta primers. Generated by immunoSEQ multiplex PCR, the TCRdb table keeps only in-frame clones and is missing some. Of tens of thousands of clones listed, around 80% are singletons. This CDR3 region has 15 residues. Germline V lookup: CDR1 SQVTM, CDR2 ANQGSEA. J gave up 3 bases and V 5 bases, and 9 bases lay outside the gene matches. This receptor was obtained from a man aged 35 to 55 in good health and CMV-seronegative. The sample consisted of PBMCs. This sequence joins TRBV29-1 and TRBJ1-2; 10 bases map to TRBD1. In nucleotides, the CDR3 is TGCAGCGTTACACAAGGACAGGGGGAAGACTATGGCTACACCTTC. It codes for CSVTQGQGEDYGYTF.